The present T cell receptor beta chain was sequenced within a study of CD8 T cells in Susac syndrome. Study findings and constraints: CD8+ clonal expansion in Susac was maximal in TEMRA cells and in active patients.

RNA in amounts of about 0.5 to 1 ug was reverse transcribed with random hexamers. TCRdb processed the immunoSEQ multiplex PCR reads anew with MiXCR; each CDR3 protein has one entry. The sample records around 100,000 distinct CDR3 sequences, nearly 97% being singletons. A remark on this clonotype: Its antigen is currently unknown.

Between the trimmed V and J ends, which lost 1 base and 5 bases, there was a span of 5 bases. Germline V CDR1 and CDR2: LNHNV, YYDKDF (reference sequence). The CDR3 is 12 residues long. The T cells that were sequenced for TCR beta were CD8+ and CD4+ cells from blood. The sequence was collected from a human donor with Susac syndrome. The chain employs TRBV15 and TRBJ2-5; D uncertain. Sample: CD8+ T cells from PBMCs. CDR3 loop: CATSRVGETQYF. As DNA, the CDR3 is TGTGCCACCAGCAGAGTTGGGGAGACCCAGTACTTC.